Listed below are T cell receptor beta chains from one sample, sequenced in a study of cytomegalovirus exposure and HLA in healthy donors. Produced via immunoSEQ multiplex PCR; TCRdb's table is partial and in-frame only. This sample's clone table lists under 130,000 clones. Sequencing input: PBMCs. The receptors here all came from a man aged 40-50 years in good health and CMV-seronegative. Each CDR3 is given with its conserved first and last residue. The D gene is left open where the match is weak.

d_call: TRBD1; v_call: TRBV7-9; j_call: TRBJ2-1; cdr3_aa: CASSLALNGDRSGEQFF
d_call: TRBD1; v_call: TRBV6-1; j_call: TRBJ1-1; cdr3_aa: CAGQGYTEAFF
d_call: TRBD1; v_call: TRBV27; j_call: TRBJ1-5; cdr3_aa: CASSSSRTGTISNQPQHF
d_call: -; v_call: TRBV7-2; j_call: TRBJ2-1; cdr3_aa: CASSPTGRGYNEQFF
d_call: -; v_call: TRBV21-1; j_call: TRBJ1-5; cdr3_aa: CASSNPRRDDQPQHF
d_call: -; v_call: TRBV7-9; j_call: TRBJ2-1; cdr3_aa: CASTKELYNEQFF
d_call: TRBD2; v_call: TRBV7-2; j_call: TRBJ2-1; cdr3_aa: CASTPGLAGEQFF
d_call: TRBD1; v_call: TRBV5-6; j_call: TRBJ1-2; cdr3_aa: CASSLPGTGGSGGYTF
d_call: TRBD1; v_call: TRBV7-9; j_call: TRBJ2-7; cdr3_aa: CASSFPTGGFGYEQYF
d_call: -; v_call: TRBV19; j_call: TRBJ2-1; cdr3_aa: CASRAGQDEQFF
d_call: TRBD2; v_call: TRBV11-2; j_call: TRBJ2-5; cdr3_aa: CASSSGLAGFETQYF
d_call: -; v_call: TRBV27; j_call: TRBJ1-1; cdr3_aa: CASSRETGNTEAFF
d_call: -; v_call: TRBV19; j_call: TRBJ2-3; cdr3_aa: CASSIGGNADTQYF
d_call: -; v_call: TRBV5-6; j_call: TRBJ1-6; cdr3_aa: CASSFGGALTPLHF
d_call: -; v_call: TRBV6-4; j_call: TRBJ2-2; cdr3_aa: CASSANQYTGELFF
d_call: TRBD2; v_call: TRBV7-2; j_call: TRBJ2-5; cdr3_aa: CASSTLGGAGGETQYF
d_call: TRBD1; v_call: TRBV18; j_call: TRBJ2-7; cdr3_aa: CASSPPGQGPYEQYF